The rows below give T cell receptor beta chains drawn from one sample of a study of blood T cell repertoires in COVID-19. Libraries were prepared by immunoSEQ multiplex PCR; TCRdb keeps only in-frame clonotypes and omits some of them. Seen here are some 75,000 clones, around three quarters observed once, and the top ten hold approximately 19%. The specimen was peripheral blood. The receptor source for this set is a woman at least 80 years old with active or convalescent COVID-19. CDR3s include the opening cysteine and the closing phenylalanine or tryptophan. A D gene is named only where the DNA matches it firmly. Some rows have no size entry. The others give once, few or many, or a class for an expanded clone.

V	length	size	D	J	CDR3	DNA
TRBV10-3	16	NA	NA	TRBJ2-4	CAISESGRTAKNIQYF	TGTGCCATCAGTGAGTCGGGGAGAACGGCCAAAAACATTCAGTACTTC
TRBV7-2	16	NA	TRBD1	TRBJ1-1	CASSPRTGGRNTEAFF	TGTGCCAGCAGCCCACGGACAGGGGGCCGGAACACTGAAGCTTTCTTT
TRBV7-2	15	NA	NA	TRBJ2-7	CASTFNPGSSYEQYF	TGTGCCAGCACCTTTAACCCGGGGTCATCCTACGAGCAGTACTTC
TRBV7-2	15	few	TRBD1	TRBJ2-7	CASSYYGTGGDEQYF	TGTGCCAGCAGCTACTACGGGACAGGGGGCGACGAGCAGTACTTC
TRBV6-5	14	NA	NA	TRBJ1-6	CASSYEGGNSPLHF	TGTGCCAGCAGTTACGAGGGAGGTAATTCACCCCTCCACTTT
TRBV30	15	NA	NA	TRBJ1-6	CAWSVLGGISSPLHF	TGTGCCTGGAGTGTACTAGGAGGGATTAGTTCACCCCTCCACTTT
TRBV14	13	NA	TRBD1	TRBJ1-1	CASSHEQGSEAFF	TGTGCCAGCAGCCACGAACAGGGGTCTGAAGCTTTCTTT
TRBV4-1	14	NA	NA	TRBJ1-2	CASSQDDAVRRYTF	TGCGCCAGCAGCCAAGACGACGCTGTGAGGCGCTACACCTTC
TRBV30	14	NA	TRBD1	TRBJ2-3	CAWSGDRFRDTQYF	TGTGCCTGGAGTGGGGACAGATTCCGGGATACGCAGTATTTT
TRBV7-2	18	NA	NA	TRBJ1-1	CASSLFMREGTMNTEAFF	TGTGCCAGCAGCTTATTCATGCGCGAGGGCACTATGAACACTGAAGCTTTCTTT
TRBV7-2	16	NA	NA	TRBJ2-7	CASSLGPGEGRYEQYF	TGTGCCAGCAGCTTAGGCCCAGGGGAGGGTCGGTACGAGCAGTACTTC
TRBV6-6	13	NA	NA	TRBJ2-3	CASSPGGTDTQYF	TGTGCCAGCAGCCCCGGGGGCACAGATACGCAGTATTTT
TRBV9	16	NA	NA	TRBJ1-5	CASSVERPQINQPQHF	TGTGCCAGCAGCGTAGAAAGGCCACAGATCAATCAGCCCCAGCATTTT
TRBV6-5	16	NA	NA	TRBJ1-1	CASSFQGDPMNTEAFF	TGTGCCAGCAGTTTTCAGGGCGACCCCATGAACACTGAAGCTTTCTTT
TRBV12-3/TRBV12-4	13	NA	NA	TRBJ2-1	CASSPPVGSEQFF	TGTGCCAGCAGTCCTCCGGTGGGGAGTGAGCAGTTCTTC
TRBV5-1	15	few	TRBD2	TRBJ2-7	CASSLRAGESYEQYF	TGCGCCAGCAGCTTGAGGGCGGGGGAGTCCTACGAGCAGTACTTC
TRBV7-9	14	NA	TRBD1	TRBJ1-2	CASSEGTEVYGYTF	TGTGCCAGCAGCGAAGGGACAGAAGTTTATGGCTACACCTTC
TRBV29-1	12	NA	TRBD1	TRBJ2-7	CSVGQGAAEQYF	TGCAGCGTTGGACAGGGGGCCGCGGAGCAGTACTTC
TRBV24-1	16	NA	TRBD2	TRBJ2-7	CATRRTSGDDPYEQYF	TGTGCCACCAGACGGACTAGCGGGGATGATCCCTACGAGCAGTACTTC
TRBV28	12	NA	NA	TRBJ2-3	CASSLGSDTQYF	TGTGCCAGCAGTTTGGGGAGCGATACGCAGTATTTT
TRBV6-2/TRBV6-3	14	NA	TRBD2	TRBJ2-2	CASSSGGAAGELFF	TGTGCCAGCAGTAGCGGGGGGGCGGCCGGGGAGCTGTTTTTT
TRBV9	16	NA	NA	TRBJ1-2	CASSPRDTSLLDGYTF	TGTGCCAGCAGCCCCAGGGACACCTCACTGTTAGATGGCTACACCTTC
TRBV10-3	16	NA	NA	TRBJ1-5	CAISEGQGDSNQPQHF	TGTGCCATCAGTGAGGGGCAGGGTGATAGCAATCAGCCCCAGCATTTT
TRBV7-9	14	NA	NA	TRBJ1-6	CASSPTGSGSPLHF	TGTGCCAGCAGCCCAACAGGGAGCGGTTCACCCCTCCACTTT
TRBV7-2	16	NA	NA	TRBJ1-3	CASSLAAGGSGNTIYF	TGTGCCAGCAGCTTAGCGGCGGGGGGCTCTGGAAACACCATATATTTT
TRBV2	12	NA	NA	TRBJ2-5	CASRLGLETQYF	TGTGCCAGCAGGCTGGGCTTGGAGACCCAGTACTTC
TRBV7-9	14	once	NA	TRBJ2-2	CASSSIADTGELFF	TGTGCCAGCAGTTCCATCGCAGACACCGGGGAGCTGTTTTTT
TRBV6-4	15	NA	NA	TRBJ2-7	CASSDGWSINYEQYF	TGTGCCAGCAGTGACGGCTGGTCAATAAATTACGAGCAGTACTTC
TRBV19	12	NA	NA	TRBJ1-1	CASSSGNTEAFF	TGTGCCAGTAGCTCAGGGAACACTGAGGCTTTCTTT
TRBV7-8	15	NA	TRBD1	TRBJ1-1	CASSLAPRGDSEAFF	TGTGCCAGCAGCTTAGCTCCCAGGGGGGATTCTGAAGCTTTCTTT
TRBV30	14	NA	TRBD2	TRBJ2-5	CAWTSGSRGETQYF	TGTGCCTGGACTAGCGGGTCCCGAGGGGAGACCCAGTACTTC
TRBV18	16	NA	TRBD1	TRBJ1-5	CASSRYGQGDGQPQHF	TGTGCCAGCTCACGGTACGGACAGGGAGACGGTCAGCCCCAGCATTTT
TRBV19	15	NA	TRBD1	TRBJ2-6	CASRATGVRANVLTF	TGTGCCAGTAGGGCTACAGGGGTTAGGGCCAACGTCCTGACTTTC
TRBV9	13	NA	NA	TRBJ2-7	CASSVDASYEQYF	TGTGCCAGCAGCGTAGACGCCAGCTACGAGCAGTACTTC
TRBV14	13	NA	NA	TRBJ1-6	CASRQVDNSPLHF	TGTGCCAGCCGACAGGTGGATAATTCACCCCTCCACTTT
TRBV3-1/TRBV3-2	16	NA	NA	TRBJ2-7	CASSQPRQRQAYEQYF	TGTGCCAGCAGCCAACCTAGACAGAGGCAAGCCTACGAGCAGTACTTC
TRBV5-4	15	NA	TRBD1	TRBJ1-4	CASSIRQGVGEKLFF	TGTGCCAGCAGCATAAGACAGGGAGTGGGGGAAAAACTGTTTTTT
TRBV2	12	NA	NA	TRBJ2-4	CASSVAGSDSRF	TGTGCCAGCAGCGTAGCCGGGTCAGACTCTAGGTTC
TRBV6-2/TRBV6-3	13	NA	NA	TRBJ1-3	CASSLASGNTIYF	TGTGCCAGCAGTTTGGCCTCTGGAAACACCATATATTTT
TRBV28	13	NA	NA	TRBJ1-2	CASSLRGGLGYTF	TGTGCCAGCAGTTTAAGGGGGGGGCTAGGCTACACCTTC
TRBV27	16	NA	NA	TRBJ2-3	CASSLSLAVSTDTQYF	TGTGCCAGCAGTTTATCGTTAGCGGTGAGCACAGATACGCAGTATTTT
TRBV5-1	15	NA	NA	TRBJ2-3	CASSLGFALGDTQYF	TGCGCCAGCAGCTTGGGTTTCGCCCTCGGAGATACGCAGTATTTT
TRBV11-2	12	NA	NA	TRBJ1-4	CASSSANEKLFF	TGTGCCAGCAGCTCGGCTAATGAAAAACTGTTTTTT
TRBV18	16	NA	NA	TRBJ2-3	CASSPGAGLSTDTQYF	TGTGCCAGCTCACCAGGGGCCGGGCTCAGCACAGATACGCAGTATTTT
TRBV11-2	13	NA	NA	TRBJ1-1	CASSSLQGTEAFF	TGTGCCAGCAGCTCATTACAGGGAACTGAAGCTTTCTTT
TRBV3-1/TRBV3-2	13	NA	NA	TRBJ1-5	CASSLGRNQPQHF	TGTGCCAGCAGCCTCGGCAGGAACCAGCCCCAGCATTTT